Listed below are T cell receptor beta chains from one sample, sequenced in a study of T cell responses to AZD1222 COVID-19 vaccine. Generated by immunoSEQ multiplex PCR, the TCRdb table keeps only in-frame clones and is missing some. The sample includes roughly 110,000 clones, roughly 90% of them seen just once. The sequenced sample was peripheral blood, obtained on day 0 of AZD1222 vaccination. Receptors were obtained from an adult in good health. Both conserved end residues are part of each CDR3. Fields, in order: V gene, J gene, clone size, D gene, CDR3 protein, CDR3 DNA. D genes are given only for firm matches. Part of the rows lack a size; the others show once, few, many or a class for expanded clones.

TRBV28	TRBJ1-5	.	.	CASSPGGGNQPQHF	TGTGCCAGCAGTCCCGGGGGAGGGAATCAGCCCCAGCATTTT
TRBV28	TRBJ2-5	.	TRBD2	CASSFRTSGKETQYF	TGTGCCAGCAGTTTCCGGACTAGCGGGAAAGAGACCCAGTACTTC
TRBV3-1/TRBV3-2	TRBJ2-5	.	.	CASSPIGAGEETQYF	TGTGCCAGCAGCCCCATTGGTGCAGGAGAAGAGACCCAGTACTTC
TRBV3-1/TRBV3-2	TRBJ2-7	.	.	CASSQELGTAVEQYF	TGTGCCAGCAGCCAAGAACTAGGGACCGCAGTCGAGCAGTACTTC
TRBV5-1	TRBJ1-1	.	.	CASSQGGFNGVTEAFF	TGCGCCAGCAGCCAGGGAGGATTTAACGGGGTCACTGAAGCTTTCTTT
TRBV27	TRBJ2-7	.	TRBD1	CASSSRQGPEYEQYF	TGTGCCAGCAGTTCTCGACAGGGCCCCGAGTACGAGCAGTACTTC
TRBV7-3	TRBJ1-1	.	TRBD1	CASSSKGGGQGPHWGMNTEAFF	TGTGCCAGCAGCTCCAAGGGTGGGGGACAGGGGCCTCACTGGGGTATGAACACTGAAGCTTTCTTT
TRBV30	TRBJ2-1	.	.	CAWSPSPYHEQFF	TGTGCCTGGAGCCCCTCGCCCTATCATGAGCAGTTCTTC
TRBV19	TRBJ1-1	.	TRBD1	CASSSRRPGTGLNTEAFF	TGTGCCAGTAGTTCGAGGCGTCCCGGGACAGGGTTGAACACTGAAGCTTTCTTT
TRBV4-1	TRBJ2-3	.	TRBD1	CASSVRGSTDTQYF	TGCGCCAGCAGTGTCAGGGGGAGCACAGATACGCAGTATTTT
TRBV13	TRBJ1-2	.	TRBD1	CASSQQIGQGGYGYTF	TGTGCCAGCAGCCAACAAATAGGACAGGGCGGCTATGGCTACACCTTC
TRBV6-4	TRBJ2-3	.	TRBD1	CASRAGQGKEYF	TGTGCCAGCAGGGCTGGACAGGGAAAGGAGTATTTT
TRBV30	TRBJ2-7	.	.	CAWSATGEQYF	TGTGCCTGGAGTGCGACAGGCGAGCAGTACTTC
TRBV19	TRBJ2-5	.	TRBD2	CASTGTSGRLRETQYF	TGTGCCAGCACCGGGACTAGCGGGAGGTTAAGAGAGACCCAGTACTTC
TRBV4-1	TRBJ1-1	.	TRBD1	CASSQVPQGAFMNTEAFF	TGCGCCAGCAGCCAAGTTCCACAGGGGGCCTTCATGAACACTGAAGCTTTCTTT
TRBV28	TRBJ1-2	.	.	CASKLENTAYGYTF	TGTGCCAGCAAGTTGGAGAACACGGCCTATGGCTACACCTTC
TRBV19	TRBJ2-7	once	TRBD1	CASSYPGQGDEQYF	TGTGCCAGTAGCTATCCGGGACAGGGGGACGAGCAGTACTTC
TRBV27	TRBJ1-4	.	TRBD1	CASSLIWRGPSTNEKLFF	TGTGCCAGCAGTTTAATCTGGAGGGGGCCCTCAACTAATGAAAAACTGTTTTTT
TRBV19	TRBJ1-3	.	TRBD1	CASTTGEASGNTIYF	TGTGCCAGTACCACAGGGGAGGCCTCTGGAAACACCATATATTTT
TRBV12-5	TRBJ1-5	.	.	CASGSNQPQHF	TGTGCTAGTGGTTCGAATCAGCCCCAGCATTTT
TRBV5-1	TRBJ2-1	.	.	CASRLAAYNEQFF	TGCGCCAGCCGTTTGGCTGCCTACAATGAGCAGTTCTTC
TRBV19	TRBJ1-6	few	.	CASSQGQSNSPLHF	TGTGCCAGTAGTCAGGGACAATCGAATTCACCCCTCCACTTT
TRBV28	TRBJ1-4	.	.	CASSLHGRGGPHEKLFF	TGTGCCAGCAGTTTACACGGAAGGGGGGGTCCCCATGAAAAACTGTTTTTT